Presented here are 14 T cell receptor beta chains from one specimen sequenced in a study of T cell responses to AZD1222 COVID-19 vaccine. Generated by immunoSEQ multiplex PCR, the TCRdb table keeps only in-frame clones and is missing some. The sample has roughly 200,000 clones, about 94% seen once. The sample in question was peripheral blood, obtained 28 days after the second dose of the MenACWY control vaccine. These receptors all come from an adult who received the MenACWY meningococcal vaccine as a control.

The chain recombines TRBV20-1 with TRBJ1-4, with D tentatively TRBD1 (6 bases). The germline gives CDR1 DFQATT, CDR2 SNEGSKA (reference sequence). This CDR3 region has 13 residues. V was pared by 3 bases and J by 8 bases, with 13 bases between. CDR3 loop: CSASGGAGEKLFF. In DNA form, the CDR3 reads TGCAGTGCTAGTGGGGGCGCGGGGGAAAAACTGTTTTTT.

Here the CDR3 DNA reads TGTGCCAGTAGCCGATCAGGTCGCTACGAGCAGTACTTC. This gives the protein CASSRSGRYEQYF. The chain has TRBV19 and TRBJ2-7; no reliable D call. This CDR3 spans 13 amino acids. Germline CDR1 is LNHDA and CDR2 is SQIVND (reference sequence). Trimming removed 6 bases at V and 3 bases at J, with 12 bases between.

This chain connects TRBV7-9 to TRBJ2-7; weak D call: TRBD1 (6 bases). The germline V gene encodes CDR1 SEHNR and CDR2 FQNEAQ (reference sequence). V lost 6 bases to trimming and J lost 1 base, with 7 bases between them. The CDR3 contains 12 residues. CDR3 amino acids: CASRTGSYEQYF. CDR3 nucleotides: TGTGCCAGCAGAACAGGGTCCTACGAGCAGTACTTC.

The chain uses TRBV3-1 (or the pseudogene TRBV3-2) and TRBJ2-2, with TRBD2 matching over 7 bases. The germline V gene encodes CDR1 LGHDT and CDR2 YNNKEL (reference sequence). This CDR3 comprises 15 residues. Germline trimming cut 1 base from V and 7 bases from J; bases unmatched to any gene: 6. As DNA, the CDR3 is TGTGCCAGCAGCCAAGGTCGCGGGGGTATCGGGGAGCTGTTTTTT. Its translation: CASSQGRGGIGELFF.

The genes are TRBV5-8 and TRBJ2-7; TRBD2 aligns across 14 bases. The V gene end was trimmed by 6 bases and the J gene end by 4 bases; junction bases not matched to a gene: 12. Per germline, CDR1 SGHTS and CDR2 YDEGEE. This CDR3 contains 17 residues. The CDR3 sequence is CASKQTGTSGGRYEQYF. CDR3 DNA sequence: TGTGCCAGCAAACAAACCGGGACTAGCGGGGGAAGGTACGAGCAGTACTTC.

The chain is built from TRBV5-1 and TRBJ2-5; a possible D gene is TRBD1 (8 bases). In germline, CDR1 is SGHRS, CDR2 YFSETQ. Trimming stripped 4 bases from V and 3 bases from J, with 25 bases between. CDR3 size: 18 residues. CDR3 sequence: CASSRTGQGGLGKETQYF. The CDR3 nucleotides are TGCGCCAGCAGCAGAACCGGACAGGGAGGGTTGGGAAAAGAGACCCAGTACTTC.

This chain links TRBV10-3 with TRBJ1-1; tentatively, D is TRBD1 (6 bases). Trimming removed 8 bases from V and 2 bases from J, with 15 bases in between. This CDR3 has 14 residues. Germline loops: CDR1 ENHRY, CDR2 SYGVKD. CDR3 amino acids: CAIGPGQRNTEAFF. Here the CDR3 DNA reads TGTGCCATCGGACCGGGACAACGAAACACTGAAGCTTTCTTT.

The chain combines TRBV28 with TRBJ1-2; D may be TRBD1 (5 bases). Germline V gene data show CDR1 as MDHEN and CDR2 as SYDVKM. With 3 bases removed from V and 8 bases from J, the gap between germline ends came to 13 bases. CDR3 length equals 13 residues. CDR3 region: CASSLVAGRGYTF. CDR3 bases: TGTGCCAGCAGTTTGGTGGCAGGGAGAGGCTACACCTTC.

The rearrangement joins TRBV6-5 to TRBJ1-1, with unresolved D. CDR3 length equals 16 residues. Germline lookup yields CDR1 MNHEY and CDR2 SVGAGI. V lost 0 bases and J 1 base, leaving 12 bases between the germline ends. The CDR3 nucleotides are TGTGCCAGCAGTTACTCGATTCATCCGGGGAACACTGAAGCTTTCTTT. It yields the protein CASSYSIHPGNTEAFF.

The chain couples TRBV7-2 to TRBJ2-7, with a tentative D call TRBD1 (5 bases). V lost 1 base to trimming and J lost 6 bases, with 13 bases between them. The germline CDR1 and CDR2 sequences are SGHTA and FQGNSA. The CDR3 consists of 14 residues. The CDR3: CASSLGQGRREQYF. The CDR3 DNA follows: TGTGCCAGCAGCTTAGGGCAGGGAAGACGCGAGCAGTACTTC.

The J gene is TRBJ1-2, the V gene TRBV11-3; D gene uncertain. Deletions cut 5 bases from V and 4 bases from J, with 11 bases between. Germline V lookup: CDR1 SGHNT, CDR2 YENEEA. This CDR3 region has 13 residues. The DNA for the CDR3 is TGTGCCAGCAGCCCCGGTCCAGTCTATGGCTACACCTTC. Its protein is CASSPGPVYGYTF.

This chain links TRBV28 with TRBJ2-6; 10 bases fit TRBD1. J gave up 0 bases and V 2 bases, and 7 bases lay outside the gene matches. This CDR3 has 19 residues. The germline CDR1 and CDR2 sequences are MDHEN and SYDVKM. CDR3 loop: CASSLVWRTGGSGANVLTF. Written as DNA, the CDR3 is TGTGCCAGCAGTTTAGTGTGGAGGACAGGGGGCTCTGGGGCCAACGTCCTGACTTTC.

CDR3: CASSNGAGGTYEQYF. As DNA, the CDR3 is TGTGCCAGTAGTAATGGGGCGGGGGGGACCTACGAGCAGTACTTC. V usage is TRBV19 and J usage is TRBJ2-7; 9 bases are shared with TRBD2. This CDR3 spans 15 amino acids. Germline CDR1 is LNHDA and CDR2 is SQIVND (reference sequence). V dropped 4 bases and J dropped 2; count of bases not matched to a gene: 6. The full variable domain, with the rest looked up from reference TRBV19 and TRBJ2-7, is DGGITQSPKYLFRKEGQNVTLSCEQNLNHDAMYWYRQDPGQGLRLIYYSQIVNDFQKGDIAEGYSVSREKKESFPLTVTSAQKNPTAFYLCASSNGAGGTYEQYFGPGTRLTVT.

The gene calls are TRBV29-1 and TRBJ2-1; the D is unclear. CDR3 length: 13 amino acids. Per the germline V gene, CDR1 is SQVTM and CDR2 is ANQGSEA. V was pared by 4 bases and J by 1 base, with 8 bases between. CDR3 protein: CSVGRQSYNEQFF. CDR3 DNA: TGCAGCGTTGGTCGGCAGTCCTACAATGAGCAGTTCTTC.